The 30 T cell receptor beta chains given below trace back to one sample, sequenced in a study of T cell responses to AZD1222 COVID-19 vaccine. Clones were sequenced by immunoSEQ multiplex PCR, and TCRdb holds only the in-frame ones, with some missing. Of 100,000 to 120,000 clones in the sample, roughly 89% are singletons; the top ten hold around 3.3%. The sequencing here drew on peripheral blood, taken on day 0 of MenACWY control vaccination. Source of these receptors: an adult in good health.

The chain links TRBV28 to TRBJ1-4; 9 nucleotides align to TRBD1. The germline V gene has CDR1 MDHEN and CDR2 SYDVKM. The V segment lost 6 bases and the J segment 7 bases; nucleotides outside the gene matches: 6. This CDR3 spans 14 amino acids. The CDR3, as DNA: TGTGCCAGCAGCAGACAGGGGGTAGGTGAAAAACTGTTTTTT. Translating gives CASSRQGVGEKLFF. The entire variable domain, with the rest obtained from reference TRBV28 and TRBJ1-4, is as follows: DVKVTQSSRYLVKRTGEKVFLECVQDMDHENMFWYRQDPGLGLRLIYFSYDVKMKEKGDIPEGYSVSREKKERFSLILESASTNQTSMYLCASSRQGVGEKLFFGSGTQLSVL.

V usage is TRBV3-1 (or the pseudogene TRBV3-2) and J usage is TRBJ1-2; D unclear. The CDR3 covers 14 residues. CDR1 and CDR2 (germline): LGHDT, YNNKEL (reference sequence). Deletions cut 0 bases from V and 0 bases from J, with 5 bases between. The CDR3 protein is CASSQDGANYGYTF. CDR3 DNA sequence: TGTGCCAGCAGCCAAGACGGAGCTAACTATGGCTACACCTTC.

The rearrangement uses TRBV9 and TRBJ1-4; D not resolved. CDR1 is SGDLS, CDR2 YYNGEE, per germline. This CDR3 contains 15 residues. V gave up 0 bases and J gave up 4 bases, with 10 bases separating them. Written as DNA, the CDR3 is TGTGCCAGCAGCGTAGCGGCAGGCCTTAATGAAAAACTGTTTTTT. Its protein product is CASSVAAGLNEKLFF.

This chain uses TRBV6-6 with TRBJ2-7; 7 positions match TRBD1. J lost 2 bases, V lost 5 bases, and 9 bases had no gene match. Germline CDR1 reads MNHNY; CDR2 reads SVGAGI (reference sequence). The CDR3 runs 15 residues. The CDR3 loop reads CASSTLRDSTYEQYF. CDR3 in DNA: TGTGCCAGCAGTACCCTCCGGGACAGCACCTACGAGCAGTACTTC.

The chain combines TRBV7-9 with TRBJ1-2, with D tentatively TRBD1 (5 bases). Germline CDR1 and CDR2: SEHNR and FQNEAQ (reference sequence). This CDR3 contains 13 residues. V was cut by 5 bases and J by 5 bases, with 12 bases left in between. CDR3 in amino acids: CASSPGALYGYTF. The CDR3 bases are TGTGCCAGCAGCCCCGGGGCTTTATATGGCTACACCTTC. The variable domain in full, with the rest retrieved from reference TRBV7-9 and TRBJ1-2, is DTGVSQNPRHKITKRGQNVTFRCDPISEHNRLYWYRQTLGQGPEFLTYFQNEAQLEKSRLLSDRFSAERPKGSFSTLEIQRTEQGDSAMYLCASSPGALYGYTFGSGTRLTVV.

The J gene is TRBJ2-7, the V gene TRBV7-2; 11 nucleotides line up with TRBD2. The CDR3 is 14 amino acids. Trimming at V came to 6 bases and at J to 6 bases, leaving 7 bases not matched to a gene. Per the germline V gene, CDR1 is SGHTA and CDR2 is FQGNSA. CDR3 loop: CASSFSGGAGEQYF. CDR3 in DNA: TGTGCCAGCAGTTTTAGCGGGGGGGCCGGCGAGCAGTACTTC.

The CDR3: CSDSRTNGYTF. CDR3 nucleotide sequence: TGCAGCGATTCCCGTACTAATGGCTACACCTTC. The chain uses TRBV29-1 and TRBJ1-2; D ambiguous. CDR3 size: 11 residues. V gave up 7 bases and J gave up 6 bases, with 12 bases separating them. The germline V gene has CDR1 SQVTM and CDR2 ANQGSEA.

The count of this clone is one. The chain is built from TRBV2 and TRBJ1-4; 7 bases match TRBD1. CDR3 length equals 13 residues. Germline CDR1 is SNHLY and CDR2 is FYNNEI. After removal of 7 bases from V and 4 bases from J, the junction contained 3 bases not matched to a gene. The DNA for the CDR3 is TGTGCCAGCAAGAGGGACAGTAATGAAAAACTGTTTTTT. It codes for CASKRDSNEKLFF.

This clone was detected once. The chain has TRBV19 and TRBJ1-3; 7 bases are a match to TRBD1. CDR3 size: 14 residues. In germline, CDR1 is LNHDA, CDR2 SQIVND (reference sequence). The trim removed 5 bases at V and 2 bases at J, leaving 3 bases unmatched. In DNA form, the CDR3 reads TGTGCCAGTAGTCCCGGGACAGCTGGAAACACCATATATTTT. It codes for CASSPGTAGNTIYF.

This chain joins TRBV4-2 and TRBJ1-4; 8 bases are a match to TRBD1. Trimming took 6 bases from V and 4 from J; bases not matched to a gene: 4. This CDR3 spans 14 amino acids. Germline values: CDR1 LGHNA, CDR2 YNFKEQ. The chain's CDR3 is CASSQGALNEKLFF. In DNA, the CDR3 is TGTGCCAGCAGTCAGGGGGCTCTTAATGAAAAACTGTTTTTT.

V gene TRBV11-2 combines with J gene TRBJ1-2; D remains ambiguous. The CDR3 has 15 residues. Trimming pared 3 bases from V and 0 bases from J, leaving 11 bases between. The germline CDR1 and CDR2 sequences are SGHAT and FQNNGV. The CDR3: CASSFAPAANYGYTF. The CDR3 DNA sequence: TGTGCCAGCAGCTTTGCCCCCGCGGCTAACTATGGCTACACCTTC.

V gene TRBV28 combines with J gene TRBJ1-3; no clear D. Trimming shortened V by 5 bases and J by 7 bases, and 15 bases separated the two germline ends. The CDR3 runs 14 residues. Per the germline V gene, CDR1 is MDHEN and CDR2 is SYDVKM. The DNA for the CDR3 is TGTGCCAGCAGTCCACACGGCCTGGGGAACACCATATATTTT. Translation gives CASSPHGLGNTIYF.

This rearrangement joins TRBV6-1 to TRBJ2-7; TRBD1 might be the D (6 bases). The V and J ends lost 0 bases and 3 bases respectively, with 12 bases between them. This CDR3 region has 15 residues. CDR1 MNHNS and CDR2 SASEGT come from the germline V gene. CDR3 region: CASSEAPGVVYEQYF. The DNA of the CDR3 is TGTGCCAGCAGTGAAGCACCAGGGGTTGTCTACGAGCAGTACTTC.

The chain recombines TRBV9 with TRBJ1-1, with D unresolved. Between the trimmed V and J ends, which lost 0 bases and 10 bases, there was a span of 16 bases. The CDR3 sequence is 14 residues long. The germline V gene has CDR1 SGDLS and CDR2 YYNGEE. CDR3: CASSVESHTEGAFF. As DNA, the CDR3 is TGTGCCAGCAGCGTAGAAAGTCATACAGAGGGAGCTTTCTTT. Full variable domain (missing parts from reference TRBV9 and TRBJ1-1): DSGVTQTPKHLITATGQRVTLRCSPRSGDLSVYWYQQSLDQGLQFLIQYYNGEERAKGNILERFSAQQFPDLHSELNLSSLELGDSALYFCASSVESHTEGAFFGQGTRLTVV.

The gene calls are TRBV5-6 and TRBJ1-1, with D perhaps matching TRBD1 (6 bases). The germline CDR1 and CDR2 sequences are SGHDT and YYEEEE. The CDR3 length is 15 residues. V gave up 1 base and J gave up 1 base, with 11 bases separating them. The CDR3 loop reads CASSLRGYGNTEAFF. The DNA of the CDR3 is TGTGCCAGCAGCTTGAGGGGGTATGGGAACACTGAAGCTTTCTTT.

The V and J genes are TRBV5-5 and TRBJ2-3; the match to TRBD1 covers 8 bases. CDR3 size: 16 residues. V was clipped by 2 bases and J by 1 base; unmatched bases: 6. Germline CDR1 SGHKS, CDR2 YYEKEE (reference sequence). CDR3 sequence reads: CASSFFAGQGTDTQYF. The CDR3 DNA is TGTGCCAGCAGCTTTTTCGCGGGACAGGGCACAGATACGCAGTATTTT.

V is TRBV10-2 and J is TRBJ1-1; the D is unclear. The CDR3 spans 14 residues. Germline V CDR1 and CDR2: WSHSY, SAAADI. The V and J ends lost 4 bases and 0 bases respectively, with 9 bases between them. CDR3 amino acids: CASSVSGLNTEAFF. Here the CDR3 DNA reads TGCGCCAGCAGTGTGTCGGGTCTGAACACTGAAGCTTTCTTT.

V is TRBV2 and J is TRBJ1-1; 7 positions match TRBD1. This CDR3 contains 14 residues. V gave up 7 bases and J gave up 1 base; unmatched junction bases: 6. Germline CDR1 reads SNHLY; CDR2 reads FYNNEI. The CDR3 nucleotides read TGTGCCAGCAAAGACAGGGAGGGGAACACTGAAGCTTTCTTT. Translating it yields CASKDREGNTEAFF.

This chain uses TRBV6-4 with TRBJ2-1, with 7 positions matching TRBD2. The CDR3 runs 15 residues. Germline V gene data show CDR1 as MRHNA and CDR2 as SNTAGT. V shed 4 bases and J 2 bases; nucleotides not matched to a gene: 5. Written as DNA, the CDR3 is TGTGCCAGCAGTGTTGCGGGGGAGACCTACAATGAGCAGTTCTTC. Translation gives CASSVAGETYNEQFF.

This chain links TRBV5-1 with TRBJ2-5, with D possibly being TRBD2 (5 bases). This CDR3 is 15 amino acids long. The V end lost 0 bases, the J end lost 5 bases, and 14 bases lay between the germline ends. The V gene's germline CDR1 is SGHRS and CDR2 YFSETQ. In nucleotides, the CDR3 is TGCGCCAGCAGCTTGGATTCCAAAACGGGGGAGACCCAGTACTTC. It is translated as CASSLDSKTGETQYF.

The CDR3, as DNA: TGTGCCAGCAGCTTAGGCACAGGGGGTTACGGGGAGCTGTTTTTT. Protein: CASSLGTGGYGELFF. V is TRBV7-9 and J is TRBJ2-2; 8 bases are shared with TRBD1. V was clipped by 1 base and J by 7 bases; unmatched bases: 5. This CDR3 contains 15 residues. The germline gives CDR1 SEHNR, CDR2 FQNEAQ (reference sequence).

The V gene is TRBV7-9, the J gene TRBJ1-6, with D perhaps matching TRBD1 (6 bases). Germline CDR1 reads SEHNR; CDR2 reads FQNEAQ (reference sequence). The CDR3 spans 16 residues. V lost 3 bases and J 2 bases, leaving 11 bases between the germline ends. The DNA for the CDR3 is TGTGCCAGCAGCTTTGTCAGGGGAACCTATAATTCACCCCTCCACTTT. Its translation: CASSFVRGTYNSPLHF.

The chain links TRBV5-1 to TRBJ1-2, with TRBD1 identical over 7 bases. J lost 8 bases, V lost 0 bases, and 7 bases had no gene match. Germline V gene lookup returns CDR1 SGHRS and CDR2 YFSETQ. The CDR3 covers 14 residues. Here the CDR3 reads CASSLGTGRRGYTF. In DNA form, the CDR3 reads TGCGCCAGCAGCTTGGGGACAGGCAGGAGGGGCTACACCTTC.

The chain links TRBV2 to TRBJ1-3; D is possibly TRBD1 (6 bases). The ends were cut back, 6 bases at V and 3 bases at J, with 12 bases in the middle. CDR3 length equals 14 residues. Germline CDR1 is SNHLY and CDR2 is FYNNEI. CDR3 residues: CASRGTGNGNTIYF. The CDR3 nucleotides read TGTGCCAGCAGGGGAACAGGGAATGGAAACACCATATATTTT.

This chain uses TRBV30 with TRBJ2-7; no clear D. The CDR3 runs 12 residues. Germline CDR1 and CDR2: GTSNPN and SVGIG (reference sequence). V was cut by 3 bases and J by 0 bases, with 6 bases left in between. This chain's CDR3 is CAWSRSSYEQYF. Here the CDR3 DNA reads TGTGCCTGGAGCAGGAGCTCCTACGAGCAGTACTTC.

The chain couples TRBV5-6 to TRBJ1-2; tentatively, D is TRBD1 (5 bases). This CDR3 spans 12 amino acids. The germline gives CDR1 SGHDT, CDR2 YYEEEE. V shed 0 bases and J shed 8 bases, with 8 bases lying between them. Here the CDR3 DNA reads TGTGCCAGCAGCTTGGGGGGACTGGGCTACACCTTC. It codes for CASSLGGLGYTF.

CDR3 residues: CASSPGEGVRYEQFF. CDR3 sequence (DNA): TGTGCCAGCAGCCCCGGAGAGGGGGTTAGGTATGAGCAGTTCTTC. This chain links TRBV9 with TRBJ2-1; the D gene is possibly TRBD1 (6 bases). V lost 4 bases to trimming and J lost 8 bases, with 19 bases between them. Germline lookup yields CDR1 SGDLS and CDR2 YYNGEE. The CDR3 sequence is 15 residues long.

This chain uses TRBV5-1 with TRBJ1-1; D is uncertain. V lost 0 bases to trimming and J lost 1 base, with 13 bases between them. The germline CDR1 and CDR2 sequences are SGHRS and YFSETQ. The CDR3 has 16 amino acids. In DNA form, the CDR3 reads TGCGCCAGCAGCTTGGCCGGGAAGGCTGGGAACACTGAAGCTTTCTTT. It codes for CASSLAGKAGNTEAFF.

The chain joins TRBV6-6 to TRBJ2-3, with 13 bases fitting TRBD2. The CDR3 spans 17 residues. Germline V lookup: CDR1 MNHNY, CDR2 SVGAGI (reference sequence). The V gene end was trimmed by 5 bases and the J gene end by 1 base; junction bases not matched to a gene: 6. The CDR3 is CASSQLAGGPGTDTQYF. CDR3 DNA: TGTGCCAGCAGTCAACTAGCGGGGGGGCCGGGCACAGATACGCAGTATTTT.

The chain joins TRBV25-1 to TRBJ2-5; D gene unclear. Germline lookup yields CDR1 MGHDK and CDR2 SYGVNS. The CDR3 contains 12 residues. V shed 6 bases and J shed 0 bases, with 5 bases lying between them. Here the CDR3 reads CASSAYQETQYF. DNA of the CDR3: TGTGCCAGCAGCGCCTACCAAGAGACCCAGTACTTC.